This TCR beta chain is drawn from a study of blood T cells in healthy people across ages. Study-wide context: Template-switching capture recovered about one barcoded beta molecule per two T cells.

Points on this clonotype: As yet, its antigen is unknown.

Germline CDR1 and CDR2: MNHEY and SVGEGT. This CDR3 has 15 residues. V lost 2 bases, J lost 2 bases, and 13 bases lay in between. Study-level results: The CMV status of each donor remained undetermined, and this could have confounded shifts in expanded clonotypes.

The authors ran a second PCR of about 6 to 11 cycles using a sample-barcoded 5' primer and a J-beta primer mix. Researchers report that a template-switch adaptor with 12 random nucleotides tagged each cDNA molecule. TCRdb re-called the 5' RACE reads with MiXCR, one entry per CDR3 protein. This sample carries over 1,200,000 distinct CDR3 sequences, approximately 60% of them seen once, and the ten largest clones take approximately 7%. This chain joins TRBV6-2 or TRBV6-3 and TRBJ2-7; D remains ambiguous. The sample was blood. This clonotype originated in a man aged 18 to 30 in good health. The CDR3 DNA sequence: TGTGCCAGCAGTTACGGCTCCCGGCACACCTACGAGCAGTACTTC. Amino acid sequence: CASSYGSRHTYEQYF.